This T cell receptor (beta chain) emerged from a study of control samples from healthy donors and cancer patients. Produced via immunoSEQ multiplex PCR; TCRdb's table is partial and in-frame only. The sample has under 50,000 clones; 70% to 90% are singletons. Germline V CDR1 and CDR2: KGHSH, LQKENI. V dropped 0 bases and J dropped 4 bases, with 0 bases sitting between them. The CDR3 totals 12 residues. The sequenced material came from PBMCs. The source is a woman aged 55-70 years with lung cancer. J is TRBJ1-4 and V is TRBV18; no definite D call. CDR3 bases: TGTGCCAGCTCACCACCTAATGAAAAACTGTTTTTT. It yields the protein CASSPPNEKLFF. Using reference TRBV18 and TRBJ1-4 for the parts outside the CDR3, the full variable domain is NAGVMQNPRHLVRRRGQEARLRCSPMKGHSHVYWYRQLPEEGLKFMVYLQKENIIDESGMPKERFSAEFPKEGPSILRIQQVVRGDSAAYFCASSPPNEKLFFGSGTQLSVL.